The source of this T cell receptor (beta chain) is a study of blood T cell repertoires in COVID-19. Study context: Sites in the United States, Italy and Spain provided acute and convalescent COVID-19 samples. T cells, B-cell-depleted T cells, or PBMCs supplied cDNA or gDNA.

Profiling relied on immunoSEQ multiplex PCR, and the TCRdb table lists in-frame clones only, not all of them. The sample consists of over 200,000 clones, over 80% of them appearing once. This clone was picked up one time. What was sequenced was peripheral blood. This receptor was taken from a man between 25 and 39 years old with COVID-19, enrolled during active disease.

CDR3 in amino acids: CASSPAKRLNYGYTF. CDR3 bases: TGTGCCAGCAGCCCAGCAAAGCGGCTGAACTATGGCTACACCTTC. This rearrangement joins TRBV21-1 to TRBJ1-2. TRBV21-1 corresponds to a pseudogene. This CDR3 spans 15 amino acids.